This TCR beta chain was documented in a study of T cells in tuberculosis (dated by TCRdb to 2016 to 2019). At the level of the whole study: In the study, CD1B tetramers and high-throughput TCR immunosequencing were combined to characterize T cells specific for the mycobacterial lipid antigen glucose monomycolate (GMM). A South African clinical cohort compared IGRA-negative adolescents, IGRA-positive adolescents with latent tuberculosis and adults with active tuberculosis, around 10 per group. PBMC from patients with active tuberculosis were archived either before the start of standard anti-tuberculosis treatment or within 7 days of starting that treatment. Study-level results and caveats: Smaller NN-distances were partly driven by shorter CDR3-alpha lengths in active tuberculosis patients, and statistical significance was not reached for the TCR-beta difference. A classifier using the diverse GMM-specific repertoire reached 87% accuracy (AUROC around 0.9), compared with roughly 70% accuracy using GEM motif frequencies. Clinical samples were chosen by availability of cryopreserved specimens, and active tuberculosis cases were adults while controls were adolescents. Compared with IGRA-negative controls, TCR-alpha repertoires from active tuberculosis had smaller mean NN-distances to GMM-specific TCRs, which suggests clonal expansion of these TCRs.

Remarks on this clone: What antigen it recognizes has not been identified. Base-call qualities are not available, and no considerably larger clone is one nucleotide away.

Patients with active tuberculosis were defined as newly diagnosed, HIV-seronegative South African adults aged 18 years or older. Confirmation of active tuberculosis was based on positive sputum smear microscopy and/or a positive M. tuberculosis culture. Immunosequencing was performed on unsorted cryopreserved PBMC, with roughly 100,000 T cells per clinical donor covered on average. From the germline V gene, CDR1 is SGDLS and CDR2 is YYNGEE. V sheds 4 bases and J sheds 5 bases, leaving 12 bases between their ends. The CDR3 measures 13 amino acids from cysteine to phenylalanine. The retained sequence is limited to the CDR3, 39 bases, with the frame set at the first base. The immunoSEQ multiplex PCR assay was used to generate TCR libraries, with TCR-beta and/or TCR-alpha/delta assays applied to each sample. The amplified TCR libraries were sequenced using the Illumina high-throughput platform. In the authors' own workflow: Clustering and dimensionality reduction were performed using pairwise TCRdist distances among GMM-specific receptors from ex vivo sorted or in vitro expanded T cells. Each clinical repertoire was assigned a mean NN-distance score, defined as the average TCRdist to the nearest 10% of tetramer-positive reference sequences. To compute GEM TCR motif frequency, the fraction of unique TCRs matching known GEM sequences by V/J usage and CDR3 length was calculated. Active tuberculosis was classified by linear discriminant analysis with leave-one-out cross-validation, implemented in scikit-learn. In its TCRdb copy, this immuneACCESS table keeps in-frame sequences only and misses some clones. Where compared with another copy, unresolved V genes explain less than half of these, and the others have no known cause. That table furnishes V, J and clone size, whereas the DNA furnished D and trimming. The sample table records 6,500 to 9,500 clones; approximately 95% of these occur just once. In total, the top ten clones hold 11% of the sample.

Material for sequencing was PBMCs. The sequence links TRBV9 to TRBJ2-5, with the D gene too uncertain to name. The clonotype originates from an adult with tuberculosis. The nucleotide sequence is TGTGCCAGCAGCCCCCACGCTCAGGAGACCCAGTACTTC. Protein translation: CASSPHAQETQYF.